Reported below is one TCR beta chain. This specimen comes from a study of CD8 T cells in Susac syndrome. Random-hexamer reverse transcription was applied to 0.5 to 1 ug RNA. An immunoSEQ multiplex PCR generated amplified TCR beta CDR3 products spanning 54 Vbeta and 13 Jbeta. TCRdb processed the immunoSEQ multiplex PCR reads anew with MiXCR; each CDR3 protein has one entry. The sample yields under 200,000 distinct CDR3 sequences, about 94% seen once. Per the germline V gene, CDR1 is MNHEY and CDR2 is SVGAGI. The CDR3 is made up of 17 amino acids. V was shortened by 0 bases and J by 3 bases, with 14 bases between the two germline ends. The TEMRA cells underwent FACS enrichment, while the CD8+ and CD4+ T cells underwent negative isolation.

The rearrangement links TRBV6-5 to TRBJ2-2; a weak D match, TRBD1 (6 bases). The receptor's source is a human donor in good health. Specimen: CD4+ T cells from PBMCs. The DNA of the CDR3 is TGTGCCAGCAGTTACTCTGGCTTTACAGGGTACACCGGGGAGCTGTTTTTT. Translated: CASSYSGFTGYTGELFF.